This T cell receptor (beta chain) was recovered during a study of blood T cell repertoires in COVID-19. On the study more broadly: Donors in the United States, Italy and Spain gave samples during acute or convalescent COVID-19. PBMCs, B-cell-depleted T cells, or T cells provided the cDNA or gDNA that made up the material.

Per the original methods: Researchers report that nucleated cell counts were estimated from reference gene primer amplification. Assay used: immunoSEQ multiplex PCR; TCRdb lists only in-frame clones, some missing. V and J calls plus clone size are reproduced from that table; the DNA served to infer D and trimming. The table has around 88,000 clones, about 78% seen once. The germline gives CDR1 SNHLY, CDR2 FYNNEI. This CDR3 contains 15 residues. V lost 6 bases to trimming and J lost 0 bases; unmatched junction nucleotides: 4. Sequencing was done on a sample of peripheral blood. The chain combines TRBV2 with TRBJ2-3; 9 positions agree with TRBD2. The sequence came from a man aged 45-65 years who had recovered from COVID-19. The CDR3 is CASRKTSGSTDTQYF. CDR3 bases: TGTGCCAGCAGGAAGACTAGCGGTAGCACAGATACGCAGTATTTT.